Shown below are 14 T cell receptor beta chains from a single sample sequenced in a study of siplizumab effects on memory and regulatory T cells. Profiled with immunoSEQ multiplex PCR; TCRdb holds only in-frame clones, not every one. The table records 95,000 to 110,000 clones, 93% of them present only once. The sample comprised Tregs sorted from blood. Receptor source: a human donor in good health.

V is TRBV6-4 and J is TRBJ1-1; D is undetermined. The ends were cut back, 8 bases at V and 0 bases at J, with 13 bases in the middle. The CDR3 spans 14 residues. Germline CDR1 MRHNA, CDR2 SNTAGT. The CDR3 bases are TGTGCCAGCTCCCCTTCTACCCTGAACACTGAAGCTTTCTTT. It is translated as CASSPSTLNTEAFF.

V and J are TRBV2 and TRBJ2-3, with 7 positions matching TRBD1. The CDR3 is made up of 14 amino acids. Germline CDR1 reads SNHLY; CDR2 reads FYNNEI. V lost 6 bases, J lost 1 base, and 4 bases stayed unmatched. The CDR3 sequence: CASRATGGTDTQYF. CDR3 DNA sequence: TGTGCCAGCAGGGCAACAGGGGGCACAGATACGCAGTATTTT.

The V and J genes are TRBV9 and TRBJ2-3, with 12 bases matching TRBD1. J gave up 3 bases and V 4 bases, and 3 bases lay outside the gene matches. Germline CDR1 SGDLS, CDR2 YYNGEE. The CDR3 spans 15 residues. CDR3 sequence reads: CASSWGQGATDTQYF. Written as DNA, the CDR3 is TGTGCCAGCAGCTGGGGACAGGGGGCAACAGATACGCAGTATTTT.

The table lists this clone with a count of one. The chain uses TRBV30 and TRBJ1-1; weak D call: TRBD1 (6 bases). V was clipped by 5 bases and J by 5 bases, with 12 bases between them. Germline-derived CDR1 and CDR2 are GTSNPN and SVGIG (reference sequence). This CDR3 has 12 residues. The CDR3 bases are TGTGCCTGGGATGGGGGCAGAACTGAAGCTTTCTTT. The encoded protein is CAWDGGRTEAFF.

The chain recombines TRBV18 with TRBJ1-5; D is ambiguous. The CDR3 length is 16 residues. V was pared by 3 bases and J by 11 bases, with 23 bases between. Germline V gene lookup returns CDR1 KGHSH and CDR2 LQKENI. The CDR3 DNA is TGTGCCAGCTCACCCTATCCAGGCGACTCTCTACGGGCCCAGCATTTT. Its protein is CASSPYPGDSLRAQHF.

The chain recombines TRBV19 with TRBJ2-5, with a weak D call TRBD1 (5 bases). The CDR3 extends over 14 amino acids. The ends were cut back, 3 bases at V and 4 bases at J, with 12 bases in the middle. In germline, CDR1 is LNHDA, CDR2 SQIVND (reference sequence). The CDR3 loop is CASSIMGPRETQYF. Written as DNA, the CDR3 is TGTGCCAGTAGTATCATGGGGCCTCGAGAGACCCAGTACTTC.

The J gene is TRBJ1-2, the V gene TRBV12-5; 8 bases agree with TRBD1. Trimming cost V 4 bases and J 5 bases; bases outside gene matches: 9. Germline CDR1 and CDR2: LGHNT and FRNRAP. There are 15 residues in the CDR3. The CDR3 nucleotides are TGTGCTAGTGGTTCAGGCAGGGGGCTCGGGTATGGCTACACCTTC. Encoded protein: CASGSGRGLGYGYTF.

This rearrangement joins TRBV4-1 to TRBJ2-1; 12 bases line up with TRBD2. CDR1 MGHRA and CDR2 YSYEKL come from the germline V gene. V trimming: 4 bases; J trimming: 2 bases; junction bases outside the gene matches: 3. This CDR3 is 16 amino acids long. This chain's CDR3 is CASSLGLAGTYNEQFF. CDR3 nucleotides: TGCGCCAGCAGCCTCGGACTAGCGGGGACCTACAATGAGCAGTTCTTC.

The chain combines TRBV5-1 with TRBJ1-1; possibly TRBD1 for D (5 bases). V gave up 5 bases and J gave up 4 bases, with 18 bases separating them. Germline CDR1 and CDR2: SGHRS and YFSETQ. The length of the CDR3 is 15 residues. The CDR3 nucleotides are TGCGCCAGCAGACCCGGGGGAGGTGAAGCCACTGAAGCTTTCTTT. It specifies CASRPGGGEATEAFF.

This chain links TRBV2 with TRBJ2-5; 8 bases are a match to TRBD1. Germline V gene sequence: CDR1 SNHLY, CDR2 FYNNEI. With 6 bases clipped from V and 7 bases from J, the junction kept 10 bases outside the gene matches. The CDR3 sequence is 14 residues long. CDR3 sequence (DNA): TGTGCCAGCAGCTCCGACAGGGGTCCCGGGACCCAGTACTTC. It encodes CASSSDRGPGTQYF.

The J gene is TRBJ2-1, the V gene TRBV14, with a tentative D call TRBD2 (7 bases). With 6 bases removed from V and 6 bases from J, the gap between germline ends came to 21 bases. The CDR3 runs 16 residues. Germline V gives CDR1 SGHDN, CDR2 FVKESK. The CDR3 nucleotides read TGTGCCAGCAGTCGCCGGAGGGCAGGGGAGGGCAATGAGCAGTTCTTC. Encoded protein: CASSRRRAGEGNEQFF. Full variable domain (outside the CDR3, taken from reference TRBV14 and TRBJ2-1): EAGVTQFPSHSVIEKGQTVTLRCDPISGHDNLYWYRRVMGKEIKFLLHFVKESKQDESGMPNNRFLAERTGGTYSTLKVQPAELEDSGVYFCASSRRRAGEGNEQFFGPGTRLTVL.

V gene TRBV6-5 combines with J gene TRBJ2-1, with no clear D. CDR1 is MNHEY and CDR2 is SVGAGI in the germline V gene. V was cut by 2 bases and J by 0 bases, with 8 bases left in between. The CDR3 runs 15 residues. CDR3 sequence: CASSYDWSSYNEQFF. In DNA, the CDR3 is TGTGCCAGCAGTTACGACTGGAGCTCCTACAATGAGCAGTTCTTC.

The chain recombines TRBV29-1 with TRBJ2-4; the match to TRBD2 covers 14 bases. The CDR3 has 18 residues. In germline, CDR1 is SQVTM, CDR2 ANQGSEA. Germline trimming cut 5 bases from V and 0 bases from J; bases unmatched to any gene: 9. CDR3 DNA: TGCAGCGTTTCGTCGACTAGCGGGGGGGGTATAGCCAAAAACATTCAGTACTTC. Amino acid sequence: CSVSSTSGGGIAKNIQYF.

The V call is TRBV18, the J call TRBJ2-7; D is undetermined. CDR3 length: 13 amino acids. Germline loops: CDR1 KGHSH, CDR2 LQKENI. The V end was cut by 2 bases, the J end by 3 bases, with 8 bases between. The CDR3, as DNA: TGTGCCAGCTCACCAAGTGGGATCTACGAGCAGTACTTC. Translating gives CASSPSGIYEQYF.